Listed here are 6 T cell receptor beta chains from one sample, sequenced in a study of shared clonotypes between healthy human individuals. CD45RO-negative, CCR7-selected cells formed the naive CD8 fraction, which excluded terminally differentiated effector memory CD45RA+ cells. Generated by immunoSEQ multiplex PCR, the TCRdb table keeps only in-frame clones and is missing some. The sample yields about 700,000 clones, roughly nine tenths seen once. The sequencing sample was made of naive CD8+ T cells sorted from blood. The receptor source for this set is a man aged 30 to 45 in good health.

V gene TRBV15 combines with J gene TRBJ1-1; D is unclear. This CDR3 is built from 12 residues. Germline V lookup: CDR1 LNHNV, CDR2 YYDKDF (reference sequence). Trimming took 4 bases from V and 0 from J, leaving 3 bases between them. The CDR3 sequence is CATSMMNTEAFF. The DNA for the CDR3 is TGTGCCACCAGCATGATGAACACTGAAGCTTTCTTT.

The rearrangement joins TRBV29-1 to TRBJ2-7; D perhaps matches TRBD2 (5 bases). Germline CDR1 is SQVTM and CDR2 is ANQGSEA. The CDR3 covers 14 residues. The ends were cut back, 2 bases at V and 3 bases at J, with 14 bases in the middle. The DNA of the CDR3 is TGCAGCGTTGAATTTGAGCGGAGTGGCTACGAGCAGTACTTC. Protein: CSVEFERSGYEQYF.

V is TRBV28 and J is TRBJ2-1; 10 bases are a match to TRBD1. Germline lookup yields CDR1 MDHEN and CDR2 SYDVKM. This CDR3 has 15 amino acids. Trimming at V came to 6 bases and at J to 7 bases, leaving 9 bases not matched to a gene. The CDR3 nucleotides read TGTGCCAGCAGATATAAACGGGACAGGGGAAATGAGCAGTTCTTC. Amino acids: CASRYKRDRGNEQFF.

This chain joins TRBV9 and TRBJ2-7; D not resolved. The CDR3 consists of 14 residues. V dropped 0 bases and J dropped 2 bases, with 9 bases sitting between them. The germline V gene has CDR1 SGDLS and CDR2 YYNGEE. Here the CDR3 DNA reads TGTGCCAGCAGCGTAGAAGAGCAGGCCTACGAGCAGTACTTC. Translated: CASSVEEQAYEQYF.

The rearrangement uses TRBV6-1 and TRBJ2-2, with 7 bases lining up with TRBD1. Trimming took 2 bases from V and 3 from J; bases not matched to a gene: 6. Looked up from germline, CDR1 is MNHNS and CDR2 is SASEGT. The CDR3 consists of 16 residues. The CDR3 loop is CASSEFVRGYTGELFF. The CDR3 DNA sequence: TGTGCCAGCAGTGAATTTGTCAGGGGGTACACCGGGGAGCTGTTTTTT.

The chain couples TRBV19 to TRBJ2-3, with 7 bases matching TRBD2. V gave up 9 bases and J gave up 5 bases; unmatched junction bases: 11. CDR1 is LNHDA, CDR2 SQIVND, per germline (reference sequence). There are 14 residues in the CDR3. CDR3 sequence reads: CASSGGRRKDTQYF. In DNA form, the CDR3 reads TGTGCCAGCTCGGGCGGGAGACGGAAAGATACGCAGTATTTT.